This TCR beta chain was profiled in a study of T-cell reconstitution after alpha-beta-depleted transplantation in children. Findings of the study overall: Surviving thymic progenitors and recipient T cells were the source of high TCRbeta diversity at day 60 in some patients. At one year after transplant, newly produced T cells mostly accounted for T-cell counts and diversity. Several hundred rapidly expanded clones from non-depleted graft cells reportedly supplied alpha-beta T cells about two months post-transplant.

The ends were cut back, 2 bases at V and 3 bases at J, with 14 bases in the middle. The germline gives CDR1 DFQATT, CDR2 SNEGSKA (reference sequence). CDR3 length: 15 amino acids. Many counts were recorded for this clonotype. What it binds is not known. Using unique molecular identifiers, the investigators prepared the TCRbeta library. TCRdb re-called the PCR reads with MiXCR, one entry per CDR3 protein. The table lists 600,000 or so distinct CDR3 sequences, under 30% of them singletons, with about 14% in the top ten. The source was PBMCs, mostly from graft donor cells, collected 360 days after TCRalphabeta/CD19-depleted stem cell transplant. The V gene is TRBV20-1, the J gene TRBJ2-1, with D perhaps TRBD2 (6 bases). This receptor was obtained from a boy younger than two who had a stem cell transplant for acute myeloid leukemia, so the T cells may come from the graft donor. This chain's CDR3 is CSARRRESFYNEQFF. The CDR3 DNA follows: TGCAGTGCTAGACGTCGGGAGAGTTTCTACAATGAGCAGTTCTTC.